Sequencing of this TCR beta chain was carried out in a study of T cell responses to AZD1222 COVID-19 vaccine. V was shortened by 1 base and J by 6 bases, with 13 bases between the two germline ends. The CDR3 is 15 residues long. Germline V gene lookup returns CDR1 SEHNR and CDR2 FQNEAQ (reference sequence). Here immunoSEQ multiplex PCR was the method, and the copy in TCRdb shows in-frame clones only, minus some. The sample yields under 200,000 clones, about 90% seen once. Regarding the study as a whole: Along spike, vaccine-associated CD4 TCRs were found throughout, with dominance at 160-218 and 743-854. Donors were chiefly white British, with a greater number of females, and clonal diversity was perhaps underestimated. Increased Spike-specific TCR breadth and depth were observed after two AZD1222 doses.

As for this clone: Its antigen remains unidentified.

This sequence was found in an adult who received the AZD1222 COVID-19 vaccine. Specimen: peripheral blood, collected 28 days after the second AZD1222 dose. V gene TRBV7-9 combines with J gene TRBJ2-1; D is possibly TRBD1 (7 bases). CDR3 residues: CASSLGGGTVNEQFF. The CDR3 DNA reads TGTGCCAGCAGCTTAGGTGGCGGGACAGTCAATGAGCAGTTCTTC.